The sequence of this TCR beta chain was determined in a study of T cell changes during pregnancy in multiple sclerosis. Produced via immunoSEQ multiplex PCR; TCRdb's table is partial and in-frame only. This sample has tens of thousands of clones, with approximately 91% found just once. The count of this clone is one. V lost 2 bases to trimming and J lost 4 bases, with 18 bases between them. Germline loops: CDR1 SGHNT, CDR2 YYREEE (reference sequence). The CDR3 has 16 residues. The input for sequencing was peripheral blood, taken in the second trimester of pregnancy. J is TRBJ1-2 and V is TRBV5-4; D is perhaps TRBD1 (5 bases). The receptor's source is a female donor with multiple sclerosis, enrolled in a pregnancy study. This CDR3 reads CASSLSNRGSSYGYTF. The CDR3 DNA reads TGTGCCAGCAGCTTATCTAATCGGGGGAGCAGCTATGGCTACACCTTC.